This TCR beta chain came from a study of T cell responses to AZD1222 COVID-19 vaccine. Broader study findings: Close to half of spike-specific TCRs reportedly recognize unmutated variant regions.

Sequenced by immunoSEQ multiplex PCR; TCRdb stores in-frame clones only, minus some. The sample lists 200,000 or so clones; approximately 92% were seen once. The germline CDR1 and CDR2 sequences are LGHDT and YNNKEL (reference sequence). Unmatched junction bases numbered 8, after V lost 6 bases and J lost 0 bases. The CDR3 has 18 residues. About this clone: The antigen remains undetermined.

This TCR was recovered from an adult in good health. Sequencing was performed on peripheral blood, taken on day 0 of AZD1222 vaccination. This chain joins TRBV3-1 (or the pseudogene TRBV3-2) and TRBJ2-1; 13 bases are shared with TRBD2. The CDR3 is CASRRLAGGLGSYNEQFF. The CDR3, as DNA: TGTGCCAGCAGACGACTAGCGGGAGGATTAGGCTCCTACAATGAGCAGTTCTTC.